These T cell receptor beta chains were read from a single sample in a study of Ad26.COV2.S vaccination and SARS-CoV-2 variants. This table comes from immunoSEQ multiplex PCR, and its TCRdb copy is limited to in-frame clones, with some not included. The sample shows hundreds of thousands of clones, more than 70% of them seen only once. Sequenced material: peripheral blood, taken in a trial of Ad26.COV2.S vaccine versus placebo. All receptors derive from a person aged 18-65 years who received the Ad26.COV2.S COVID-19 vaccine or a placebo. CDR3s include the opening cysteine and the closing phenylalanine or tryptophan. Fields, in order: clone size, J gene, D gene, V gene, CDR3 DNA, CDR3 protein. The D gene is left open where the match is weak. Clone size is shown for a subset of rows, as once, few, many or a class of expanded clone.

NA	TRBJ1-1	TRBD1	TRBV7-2	TGTGCCAGCAGCCCGGACAGGGCCAACACTGAAGCTTTCTTT	CASSPDRANTEAFF
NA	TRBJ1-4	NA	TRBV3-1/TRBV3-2	TGTGCCAGCAGCCAAGTCATTGAAAAACTGTTTTTT	CASSQVIEKLFF
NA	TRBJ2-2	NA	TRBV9	TGTGCCAGCAGCGTATCTTCTCGGGAGCTGTTTTTT	CASSVSSRELFF
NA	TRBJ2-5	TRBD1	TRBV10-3	TGTGCCATCAGTGTGGGACAGGGGAGGGGAAGAGGGCAAGAGACCCAGTACTTC	CAISVGQGRGRGQETQYF
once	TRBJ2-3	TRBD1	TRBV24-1	TGTGCCACCAGTGGCAGGGGGAGTCCAGATACGCAGTATTTT	CATSGRGSPDTQYF
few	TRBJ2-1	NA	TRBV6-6	TGTGCCAGCAGAGGAAGAGAATACTACAATGAGCAGTTCTTC	CASRGREYYNEQFF
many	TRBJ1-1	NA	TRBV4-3	TGCGCCAGCAGCCAAGGACCTAACACTGAAGCTTTCTTT	CASSQGPNTEAFF
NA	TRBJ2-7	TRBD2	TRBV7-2	TGTGCCAGCAGCTTGGGGGGACTAGCGGGCTCCTACGAGCAGTACTTC	CASSLGGLAGSYEQYF
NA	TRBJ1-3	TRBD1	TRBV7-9	TGTGCCAGCAGCTTAGGGGGGACAGGGAACCCTGGAAACACCATATATTTT	CASSLGGTGNPGNTIYF
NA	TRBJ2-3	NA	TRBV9	TGTGCCAGCAGCGTAGGCGTTGGCAGGGCCACAGATACGCAGTATTTT	CASSVGVGRATDTQYF
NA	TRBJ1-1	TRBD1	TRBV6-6	TGTGCCAGCAGTTACAGGACAGGGGGCAAGACTGAAGCTTTCTTT	CASSYRTGGKTEAFF
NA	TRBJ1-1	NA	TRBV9	TGTGCCAGCAGCGTAGTTTCCCAGGGGAACACTGAAGCTTTCTTT	CASSVVSQGNTEAFF
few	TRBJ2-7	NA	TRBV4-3	TGCGCCAGCAGCCAAGAATCAGGGAACGAGCAGTACTTC	CASSQESGNEQYF
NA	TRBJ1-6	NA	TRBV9	TGTGCCAGCGCCGGCGGGGATAATTCACCCCTCCACTTT	CASAGGDNSPLHF
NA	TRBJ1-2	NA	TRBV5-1	TGCGCCAGCAGCGGAGACGGTAACTATGGCTACACCTTC	CASSGDGNYGYTF
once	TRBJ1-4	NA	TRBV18	TGTGCCAGCTCACCAAGGACAGCAACTAATGAAAAACTGTTTTTT	CASSPRTATNEKLFF
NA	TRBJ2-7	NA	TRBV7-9	TGTGCCAGCAGCTTAGTCTCCTATGCACCCTACGAGCAGTACTTC	CASSLVSYAPYEQYF
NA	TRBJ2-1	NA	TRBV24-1	TGTGCCACCAGTGATTTCGGGAGATCCTACAATGAGCAGTTCTTC	CATSDFGRSYNEQFF
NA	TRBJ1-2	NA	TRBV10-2	TGCGCCAGCATAGCAGCTAACTATGGCTACACCTTC	CASIAANYGYTF
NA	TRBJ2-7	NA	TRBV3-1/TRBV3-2	TGTGCCAGCAGTCTGACAGCGCCCGGGGAGCAGTACTTC	CASSLTAPGEQYF
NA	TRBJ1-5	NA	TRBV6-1	TGTGCCAGCAGTGAGGGGGGGGTTCATCAGCCCCAGCATTTT	CASSEGGVHQPQHF
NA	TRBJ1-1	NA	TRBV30	TGTGCCTGGAGTTCTCCGGGAGGGTTGAACACTGAAGCTTTCTTT	CAWSSPGGLNTEAFF
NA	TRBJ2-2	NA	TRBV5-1	TGCGCCAGCAGGACGGGTTGGCGGGACACCGGGGAGCTGTTTTTT	CASRTGWRDTGELFF
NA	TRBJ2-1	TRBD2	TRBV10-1	TGCGCCAGCAGTGAAGTGGCTAGCGGGGTGTCCTACAATGAGCAGTTCTTC	CASSEVASGVSYNEQFF
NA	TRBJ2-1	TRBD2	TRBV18	TGTGCCAGCTCACCACCGGGACTAGCGGGAGGTTATAGTGAGCAGTTCTTC	CASSPPGLAGGYSEQFF
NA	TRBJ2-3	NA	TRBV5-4	TGTGCCAGCAGCTGGGACGGGAGCACAGATACGCAGTATTTT	CASSWDGSTDTQYF
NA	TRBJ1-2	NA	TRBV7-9	TGTGCCAGCAGCTTAGACAGGGAATTCTATGGCTACACCTTC	CASSLDREFYGYTF
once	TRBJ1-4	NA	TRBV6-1	TGTGCCAGCAGTGAACAATCGAATGGTGGACGAAAACTGTTTTTT	CASSEQSNGGRKLFF
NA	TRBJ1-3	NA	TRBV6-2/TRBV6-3	TGTGCCAGCAGTTCCCGGGGTAGATCTGGAAACACCATATATTTT	CASSSRGRSGNTIYF
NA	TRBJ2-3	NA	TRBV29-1	TGCAGCGTTACCCCAGGGTTTGTTTCAGATACGCAGTATTTT	CSVTPGFVSDTQYF
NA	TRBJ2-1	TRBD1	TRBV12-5	TGTGCTAGTGGTCTAAGACAGGGGGCAGACAATGAGCAGTTCTTC	CASGLRQGADNEQFF
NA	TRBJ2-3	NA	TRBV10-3	TGTGCCACGAGCTCGTACCCCACAGATACGCAGTATTTT	CATSSYPTDTQYF
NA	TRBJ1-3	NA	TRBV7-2	TGTGCCAGCAGCCGCGACAGCCTCTCTGGAAACACCATATATTTT	CASSRDSLSGNTIYF
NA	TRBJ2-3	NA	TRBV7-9	TGTGCCAGCAGCTTAACCCTTAGCTCAGATACGCAGTATTTT	CASSLTLSSDTQYF
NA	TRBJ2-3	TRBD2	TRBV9	TGTGCCAGCAGCGCAGGACTAGCTCCCACAGATACGCAGTATTTT	CASSAGLAPTDTQYF
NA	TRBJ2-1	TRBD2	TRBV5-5	TGTGCCAGCAGCAAACCGGGACTAGCTTTGAATGAGCAGTTCTTC	CASSKPGLALNEQFF
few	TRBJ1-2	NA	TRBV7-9	TGTGCCAGCAGCTTATCTCCCATCTCCTTTGGCTACACCTTC	CASSLSPISFGYTF
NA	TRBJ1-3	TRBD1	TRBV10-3	TGTGCCATCACTCCGGGACAGGGGGCGGTTGGAAACACCATATATTTT	CAITPGQGAVGNTIYF
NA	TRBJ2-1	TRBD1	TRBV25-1	TGTGCCAGCAGTGAATATGGACAGGGGGTTTACAATGAGCAGTTCTTC	CASSEYGQGVYNEQFF
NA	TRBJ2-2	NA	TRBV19	TGTGCCAGTAGTATCCCCAACACCGGGGAGCTGTTTTTT	CASSIPNTGELFF
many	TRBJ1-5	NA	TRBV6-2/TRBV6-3	TGTGCCAGCAGTTACACTAGCAATCAGCCCCAGCATTTT	CASSYTSNQPQHF
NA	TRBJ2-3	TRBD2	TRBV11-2	TGTGCCAGCAGCTTAGAGGCGGGAGGCACAGATACGCAGTATTTT	CASSLEAGGTDTQYF
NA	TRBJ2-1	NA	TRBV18	TGTGCCAGCTCTCCAAGCTCCTACAATGAGCAGTTCTTC	CASSPSSYNEQFF
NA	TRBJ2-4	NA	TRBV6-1	TGTGCCAGCAGTGAAGGGAGGGGGAACATTCAGTACTTC	CASSEGRGNIQYF
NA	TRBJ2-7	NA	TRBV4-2	TGTGCCAGCAGCCAAGATGAAGGCGGCGGTGCCTACGAGCAGTACTTC	CASSQDEGGGAYEQYF
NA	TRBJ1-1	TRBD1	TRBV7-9	TGTGCCAGCAGCTTCCAAGGGGGCGCGTCTAAGGAAGCTTTCTTT	CASSFQGGASKEAFF
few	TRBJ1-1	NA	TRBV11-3	TGTGCCAGCAGCTTAGGTAATGCTCCAGAAGCTTTCTTT	CASSLGNAPEAFF
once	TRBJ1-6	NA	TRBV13	TGTGCCAGCAGCCTCAGGGGAGGGAATTCACCCCTCCACTTT	CASSLRGGNSPLHF
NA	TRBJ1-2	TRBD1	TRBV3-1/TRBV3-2	TGTGCCAGCAGCTCACAGGGGGCACCTACCTATGGCTACACCTTC	CASSSQGAPTYGYTF
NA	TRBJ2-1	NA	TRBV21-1	TGTGCCAGCAGCAAACATAGCGGGAGGGTTACCTACAATGAGCAGTTCTTC	CASSKHSGRVTYNEQFF
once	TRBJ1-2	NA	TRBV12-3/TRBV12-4	TGTGCCAGCCGAACGGACGGTGGTGGCTACACCTTC	CASRTDGGGYTF
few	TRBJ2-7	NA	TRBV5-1	TGCGCCAGCAGCTTCCCAGGCACGGCCTACGAGCAGTACTTC	CASSFPGTAYEQYF
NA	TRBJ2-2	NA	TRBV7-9	TGTGCCAGCAACAGGAACACCGGGGAGCTGTTTTTT	CASNRNTGELFF
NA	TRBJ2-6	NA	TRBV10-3	TGTGCCATCAGGGGGGATTCTGGGGCCAACGTCCTGACTTTC	CAIRGDSGANVLTF